This T cell receptor (beta chain) came from a study of CD8 T cells in ankylosing spondylitis. Ten or more counts support this clonotype. Its antigen is not known. Study-wide findings and caveats: Researchers report that disease-linked clones proved CD8+ and relatively rare in peripheral blood. Made up of 7 to 9 highly homologous variants, a TCR beta motif appeared characteristic of ankylosing spondylitis blood. Disease-linked clones were reportedly significantly enriched in matched ankylosing spondylitis synovial fluid.

Deletions cut 0 bases from V and 0 bases from J, with 10 bases between. The CDR3 sequence is 16 residues long. Germline V gives CDR1 SGHDT, CDR2 YYEEEE. It was by quantitative 5'-RACE with molecular barcodes that TCR beta libraries were made. TCRdb called the 5' RACE reads again in MiXCR, with one record for every CDR3 protein. The table shows about 250,000 distinct CDR3 sequences, with roughly 8.2% occurring only once. The receptor's source is a female donor with ankylosing spondylitis or in good health (not recorded which). The chain carries TRBV5-6 and TRBJ2-1; the D is unclear. Sequencing was carried out using blood, either unsorted or a sorted T cell fraction (not recorded which). CDR3: CASSLAGRASYNEQFF. DNA of the CDR3: TGTGCCAGCAGCTTGGCCGGTAGGGCCTCCTACAATGAGCAGTTCTTC.